This paragraph reports one T cell receptor (beta chain). Its antigen is unidentified. This record comes from a study of long-term antiretroviral therapy in people with HIV. Among participants with HIV, every one received treatment in the United States. The assay, immunoSEQ v3.0, was run at survey level. A target of about 35,000-50,000 T-cell genomes per sample was set for sequencing. The table came from immunoSEQ multiplex PCR; TCRdb's copy has only in-frame clones and leaves some out. This sample carries about 36,000 clones, 75% to 90% of them seen once, and the ten largest clones take roughly 10%. Whole-study results and caveats: Dominant in the repertoire at all time points were clones expanded before ART.

Trimming shortened V by 4 bases and J by 2 bases, and 9 bases separated the two germline ends. The CDR3 totals 13 residues. CDR1 MNHEY and CDR2 SVGAGI come from the germline V gene. The rearrangement uses TRBV6-5 and TRBJ2-7; D gene uncertain. This receptor was identified in a man aged 18 to 29 with HIV. The specimen was unsorted PBMCs, collected 2.2 years after starting antiretroviral therapy. CDR3: CASSSDGTYEQYF. The CDR3 coding sequence is TGTGCCAGCAGTTCGGACGGAACCTACGAGCAGTACTTC.